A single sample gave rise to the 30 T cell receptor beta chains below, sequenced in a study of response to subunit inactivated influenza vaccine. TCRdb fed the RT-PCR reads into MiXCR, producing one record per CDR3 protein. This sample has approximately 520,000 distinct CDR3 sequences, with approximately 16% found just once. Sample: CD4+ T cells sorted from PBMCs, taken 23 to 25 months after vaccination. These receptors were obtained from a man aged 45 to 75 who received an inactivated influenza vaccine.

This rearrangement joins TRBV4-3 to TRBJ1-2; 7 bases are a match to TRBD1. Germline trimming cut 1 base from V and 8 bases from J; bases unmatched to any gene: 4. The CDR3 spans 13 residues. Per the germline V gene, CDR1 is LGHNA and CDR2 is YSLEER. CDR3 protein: CASSQGQGMGYTF. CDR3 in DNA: TGCGCCAGCAGCCAAGGACAGGGAATGGGCTACACCTTC.

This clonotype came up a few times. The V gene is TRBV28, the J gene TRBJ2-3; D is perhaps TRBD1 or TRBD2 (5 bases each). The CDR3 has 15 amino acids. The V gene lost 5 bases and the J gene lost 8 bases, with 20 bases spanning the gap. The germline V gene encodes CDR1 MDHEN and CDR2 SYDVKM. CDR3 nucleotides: TGTGCCAGCAGTCGCCCGGGACCAGGTCGGGGTACGCAGTATTTT. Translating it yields CASSRPGPGRGTQYF.

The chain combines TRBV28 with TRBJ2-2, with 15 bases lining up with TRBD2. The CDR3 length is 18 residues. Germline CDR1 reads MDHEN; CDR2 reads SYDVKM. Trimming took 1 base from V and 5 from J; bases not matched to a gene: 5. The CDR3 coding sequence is TGTGCCAGCAGTTTATCAGGGACTAGCGGGAGGTTTACCGGGGAGCTGTTTTTT. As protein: CASSLSGTSGRFTGELFF.

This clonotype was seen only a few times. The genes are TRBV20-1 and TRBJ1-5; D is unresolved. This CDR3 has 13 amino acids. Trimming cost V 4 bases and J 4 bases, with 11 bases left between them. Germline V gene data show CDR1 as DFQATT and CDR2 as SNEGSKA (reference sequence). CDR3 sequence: CSAIASRNQPQHF. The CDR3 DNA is TGCAGTGCTATCGCATCGCGGAATCAGCCCCAGCATTTT.

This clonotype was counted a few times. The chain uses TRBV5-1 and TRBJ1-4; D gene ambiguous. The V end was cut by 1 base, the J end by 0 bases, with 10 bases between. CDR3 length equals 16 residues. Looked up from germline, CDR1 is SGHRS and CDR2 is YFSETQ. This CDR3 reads CASSLWGLTTNEKLFF. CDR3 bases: TGCGCCAGCAGCTTGTGGGGTTTGACAACTAATGAAAAACTGTTTTTT.

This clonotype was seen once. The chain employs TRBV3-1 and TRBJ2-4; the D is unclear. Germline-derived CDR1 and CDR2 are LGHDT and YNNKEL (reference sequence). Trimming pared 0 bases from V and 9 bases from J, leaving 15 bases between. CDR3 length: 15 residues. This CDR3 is CASSQEFSTSGIQYF. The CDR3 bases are TGTGCCAGCAGCCAAGAATTTAGTACCTCTGGCATTCAGTACTTC.

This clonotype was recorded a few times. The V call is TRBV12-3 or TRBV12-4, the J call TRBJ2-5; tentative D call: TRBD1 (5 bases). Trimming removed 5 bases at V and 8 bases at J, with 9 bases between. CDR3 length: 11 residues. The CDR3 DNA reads TGTGCCAGCAGTGATGACAGAACCCAGTACTTC. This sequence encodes CASSDDRTQYF.

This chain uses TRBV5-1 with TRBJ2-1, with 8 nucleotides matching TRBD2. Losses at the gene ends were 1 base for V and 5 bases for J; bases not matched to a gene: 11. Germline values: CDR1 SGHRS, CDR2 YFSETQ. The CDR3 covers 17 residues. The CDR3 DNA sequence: TGCGCCAGCAGCTTGACTAGCGGAAGGGAATACCACAATGAGCAGTTCTTC. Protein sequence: CASSLTSGREYHNEQFF.

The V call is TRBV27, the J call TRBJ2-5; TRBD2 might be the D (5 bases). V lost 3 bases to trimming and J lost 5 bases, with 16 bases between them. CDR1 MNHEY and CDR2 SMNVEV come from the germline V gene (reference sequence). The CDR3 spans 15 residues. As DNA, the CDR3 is TGTGCCAGCAGTTTGCGCGTGGGAGTTAGTGAGACCCAGTACTTC. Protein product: CASSLRVGVSETQYF.

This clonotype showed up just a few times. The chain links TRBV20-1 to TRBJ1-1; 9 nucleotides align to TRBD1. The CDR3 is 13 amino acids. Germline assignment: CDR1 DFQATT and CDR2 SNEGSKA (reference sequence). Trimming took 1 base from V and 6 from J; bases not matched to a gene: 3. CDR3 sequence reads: CSARGDRVSEAFF. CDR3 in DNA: TGCAGTGCTAGAGGGGACAGGGTCTCTGAAGCTTTCTTT.

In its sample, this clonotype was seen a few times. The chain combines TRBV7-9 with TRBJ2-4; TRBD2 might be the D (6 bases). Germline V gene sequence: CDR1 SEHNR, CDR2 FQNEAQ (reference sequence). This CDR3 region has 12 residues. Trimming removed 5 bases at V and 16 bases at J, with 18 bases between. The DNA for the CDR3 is TGTGCCAGCAGCCCTAGTGGGGGGATGTTTTACTTC. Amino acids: CASSPSGGMFYF.

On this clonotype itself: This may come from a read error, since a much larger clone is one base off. The CDR3 coding sequence is TGTGCCAGCAGTTTCGACACGGAGTGGGGGGAGCTGTTTTTT. This encodes CASSFDTEWGELFF. V is TRBV12-3 or TRBV12-4 and J is TRBJ2-2; D call uncertain. This CDR3 is built from 14 residues. Trimming took 3 bases from V and 8 from J, leaving 13 bases between them.

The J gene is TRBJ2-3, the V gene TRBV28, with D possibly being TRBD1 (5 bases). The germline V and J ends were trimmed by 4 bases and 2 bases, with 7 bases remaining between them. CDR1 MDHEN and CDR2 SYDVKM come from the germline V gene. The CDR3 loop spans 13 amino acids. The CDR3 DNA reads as TGTGCCAGCAGTTCTGGACACACAGATACGCAGTATTTT. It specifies CASSSGHTDTQYF.

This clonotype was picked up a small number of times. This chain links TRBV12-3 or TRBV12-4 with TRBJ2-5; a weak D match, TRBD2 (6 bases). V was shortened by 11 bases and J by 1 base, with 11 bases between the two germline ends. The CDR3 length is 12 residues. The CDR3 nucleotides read TGTGCCTCGGGGGAAATCCAAGAGACCCAGTACTTC. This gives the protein CASGEIQETQYF.

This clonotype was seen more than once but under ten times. The CDR3 nucleotides read TGCGCCAGCAGCTTCGGGGGAATCGACGAGCAGTACTTC. Amino acid sequence: CASSFGGIDEQYF. The chain links TRBV5-1 to TRBJ2-7; D may be TRBD2 (6 bases). Looked up from germline, CDR1 is SGHRS and CDR2 is YFSETQ. V was pared by 2 bases and J by 5 bases, with 11 bases between. The CDR3 consists of 13 residues.

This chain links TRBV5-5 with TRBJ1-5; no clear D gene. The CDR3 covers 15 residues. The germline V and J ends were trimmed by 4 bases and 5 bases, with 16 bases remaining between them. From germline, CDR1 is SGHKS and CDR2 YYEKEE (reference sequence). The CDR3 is CASSGKLAHDQPQHF. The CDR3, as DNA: TGTGCCAGCAGCGGCAAACTGGCCCATGATCAGCCCCAGCATTTT.

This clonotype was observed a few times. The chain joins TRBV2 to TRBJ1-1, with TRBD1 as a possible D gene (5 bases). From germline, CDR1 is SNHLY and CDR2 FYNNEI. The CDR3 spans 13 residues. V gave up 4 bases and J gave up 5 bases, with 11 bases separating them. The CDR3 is CASSGTRGTEAFF. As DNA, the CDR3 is TGTGCCAGCAGTGGGACACGAGGGACTGAAGCTTTCTTT. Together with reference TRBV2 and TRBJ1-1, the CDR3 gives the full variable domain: EPEVTQTPSHQVTQMGQEVILRCVPISNHLYFYWYRQILGQKVEFLVSFYNNEISEKSEIFDDQFSVERPDGSNFTLKIRSTKLEDSAMYFCASSGTRGTEAFFGQGTRLTVV.

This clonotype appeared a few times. The CDR3 here is CASSQDLRGNSYNEQFF. The DNA of the CDR3 is TGCGCCAGCAGCCAAGATCTACGCGGGAACTCCTACAATGAGCAGTTCTTC. The chain has TRBV4-3 and TRBJ2-1, with a tentative D call TRBD2 (6 bases). V was cut by 0 bases and J by 0 bases, with 12 bases left in between. The germline gives CDR1 LGHNA, CDR2 YSLEER. The CDR3 contains 17 residues.

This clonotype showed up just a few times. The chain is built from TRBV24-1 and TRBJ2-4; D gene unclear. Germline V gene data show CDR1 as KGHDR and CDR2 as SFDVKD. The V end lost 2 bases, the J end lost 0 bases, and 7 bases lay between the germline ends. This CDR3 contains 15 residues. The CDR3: CATSDSSRAKNIQYF. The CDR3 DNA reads TGTGCCACCAGTGATTCCAGTCGAGCCAAAAACATTCAGTACTTC.

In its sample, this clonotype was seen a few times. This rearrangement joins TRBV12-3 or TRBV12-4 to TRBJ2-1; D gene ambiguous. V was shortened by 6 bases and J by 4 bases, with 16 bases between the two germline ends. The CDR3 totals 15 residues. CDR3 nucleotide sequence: TGTGCCAGCAGCGTTGAAAGGGCAAGGTACAATGAGCAGTTCTTC. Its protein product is CASSVERARYNEQFF.

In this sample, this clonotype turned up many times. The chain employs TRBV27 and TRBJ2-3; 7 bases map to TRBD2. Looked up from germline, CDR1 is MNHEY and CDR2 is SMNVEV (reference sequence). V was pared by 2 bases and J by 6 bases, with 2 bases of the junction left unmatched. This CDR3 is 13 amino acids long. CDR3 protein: CASSLRGGDTQYF. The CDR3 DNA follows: TGTGCCAGCAGTTTACGGGGAGGGGATACGCAGTATTTT.

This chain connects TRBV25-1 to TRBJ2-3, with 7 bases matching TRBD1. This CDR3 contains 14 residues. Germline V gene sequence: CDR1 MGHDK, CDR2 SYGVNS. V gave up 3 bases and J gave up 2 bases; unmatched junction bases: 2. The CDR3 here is CASSEGTATDTQYF. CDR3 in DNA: TGTGCCAGCAGTGAGGGGACAGCCACAGATACGCAGTATTTT.

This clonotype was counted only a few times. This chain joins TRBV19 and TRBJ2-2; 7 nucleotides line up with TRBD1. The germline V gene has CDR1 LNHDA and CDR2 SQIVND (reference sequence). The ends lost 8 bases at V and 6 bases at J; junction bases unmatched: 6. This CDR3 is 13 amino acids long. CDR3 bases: TGTGCCAGTCATGACAGGGCGGCCGGGGAGCTGTTTTTT. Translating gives CASHDRAAGELFF.

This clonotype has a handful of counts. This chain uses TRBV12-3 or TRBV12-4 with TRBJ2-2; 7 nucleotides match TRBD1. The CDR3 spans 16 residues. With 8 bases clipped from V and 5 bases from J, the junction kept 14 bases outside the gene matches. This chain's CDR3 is CASSIPLTGRTGELFF. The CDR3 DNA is TGTGCCAGCTCAATTCCGTTGACAGGGCGAACCGGGGAGCTGTTTTTT.

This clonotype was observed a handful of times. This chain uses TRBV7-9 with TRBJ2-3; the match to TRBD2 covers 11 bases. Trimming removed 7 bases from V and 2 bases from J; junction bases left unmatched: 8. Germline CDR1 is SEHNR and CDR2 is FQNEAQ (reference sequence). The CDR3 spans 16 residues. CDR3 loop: CASNRLAGLHTDTQYF. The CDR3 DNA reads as TGTGCCAGCAACCGACTAGCGGGACTCCACACAGATACGCAGTATTTT.

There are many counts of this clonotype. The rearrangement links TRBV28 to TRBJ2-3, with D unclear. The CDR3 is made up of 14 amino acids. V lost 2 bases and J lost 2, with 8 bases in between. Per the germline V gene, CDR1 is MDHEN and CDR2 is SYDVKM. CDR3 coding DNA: TGTGCCAGCAGTTTACCGCAGCTCACAGATACGCAGTATTTT. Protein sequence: CASSLPQLTDTQYF.

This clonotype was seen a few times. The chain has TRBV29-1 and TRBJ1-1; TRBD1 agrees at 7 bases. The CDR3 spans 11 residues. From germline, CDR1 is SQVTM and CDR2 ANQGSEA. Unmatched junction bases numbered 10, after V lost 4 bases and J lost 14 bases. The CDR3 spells CSVGHRGLVFF. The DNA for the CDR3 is TGCAGCGTTGGACACAGGGGTTTAGTCTTCTTT.

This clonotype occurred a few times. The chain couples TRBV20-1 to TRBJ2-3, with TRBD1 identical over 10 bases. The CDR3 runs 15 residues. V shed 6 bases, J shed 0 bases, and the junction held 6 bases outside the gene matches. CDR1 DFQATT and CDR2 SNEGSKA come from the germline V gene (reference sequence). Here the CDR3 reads CSARDRGKSTDTQYF. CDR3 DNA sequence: TGCAGTGCCAGGGACAGGGGAAAGAGCACAGATACGCAGTATTTT.

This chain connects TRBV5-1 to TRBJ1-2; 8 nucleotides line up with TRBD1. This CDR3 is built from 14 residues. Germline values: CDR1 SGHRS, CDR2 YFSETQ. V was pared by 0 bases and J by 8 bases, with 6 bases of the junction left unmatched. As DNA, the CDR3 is TGCGCCAGCAGCTTGGATGGACAGGGACGCGGCTACACCTTC. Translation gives CASSLDGQGRGYTF. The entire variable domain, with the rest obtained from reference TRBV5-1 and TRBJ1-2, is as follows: KAGVTQTPRYLIKTRGQQVTLSCSPISGHRSVSWYQQTPGQGLQFLFEYFSETQRNKGNFPGRFSGRQFSNSRSEMNVSTLELGDSALYLCASSLDGQGRGYTFGSGTRLTVV.

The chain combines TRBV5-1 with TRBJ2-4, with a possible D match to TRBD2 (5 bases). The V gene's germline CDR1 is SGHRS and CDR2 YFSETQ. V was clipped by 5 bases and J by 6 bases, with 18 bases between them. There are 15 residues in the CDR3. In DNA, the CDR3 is TGCGCCAGCAGGAGAGATGGAGGTGCCGGAAACATTCAGTACTTC. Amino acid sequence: CASRRDGGAGNIQYF.